The rows below give T cell receptor beta chains drawn from one sample of a study of blood T cell repertoires in COVID-19. Profiled with immunoSEQ multiplex PCR; TCRdb holds only in-frame clones, not every one. The sample lists more than 250,000 clones; roughly 80% were seen once. Sequencing was done on a sample of PBMCs or T cells enriched from blood (not recorded which). These receptors all come from a middle-aged man who had been exposed to COVID-19. CDR3s include the opening cysteine and the closing phenylalanine or tryptophan.

j_gene: TRBJ1-2; v_gene: TRBV7-9; CDR3aa: CASSYDSSGGYTF
j_gene: TRBJ2-1; v_gene: TRBV24-1; CDR3aa: CATSDPAWRGQFF
j_gene: TRBJ1-1; v_gene: TRBV5-6; CDR3aa: CASSIRRATEAFF
j_gene: TRBJ2-7; v_gene: TRBV27; CDR3aa: CASTGLNYEQYF
j_gene: TRBJ1-5; v_gene: TRBV12-2; CDR3aa: CASRLRSQPQHF
j_gene: TRBJ1-2; v_gene: TRBV14; CDR3aa: CASSQAMNYGYTF
j_gene: TRBJ2-7; v_gene: TRBV6-5; CDR3aa: CASCSGQGTHEQYF
j_gene: TRBJ1-2; v_gene: TRBV27; CDR3aa: CASSPRLGVGYTF
j_gene: TRBJ1-1; v_gene: TRBV5-8; CDR3aa: CASSFRVEAFF
j_gene: TRBJ1-1; v_gene: TRBV12-3/TRBV12-4; CDR3aa: CASSRRQGRSAFF
j_gene: TRBJ2-1; v_gene: TRBV6-5; CDR3aa: CASSRAASSYNEQFF
j_gene: TRBJ1-1; v_gene: TRBV2; CDR3aa: CASSFPQENTEAFF
j_gene: TRBJ2-1; v_gene: TRBV30; CDR3aa: CAWERSSYNEQFF
j_gene: TRBJ1-6; v_gene: TRBV5-1; CDR3aa: CASSSGDRSSYSPLHF
j_gene: TRBJ2-2; v_gene: TRBV30; CDR3aa: CAWGAGLTGELFF
j_gene: TRBJ1-5; v_gene: TRBV19; CDR3aa: CASSGAGNSNQPQHF
j_gene: TRBJ2-5; v_gene: TRBV5-6; CDR3aa: CASSPLAGSPETQYF
j_gene: TRBJ2-7; v_gene: TRBV6-1; CDR3aa: CASSEVWRGSYEQYF
j_gene: TRBJ2-5; v_gene: TRBV6-5; CDR3aa: CASSYVAGGPGETQYF
j_gene: TRBJ2-2; v_gene: TRBV6-5; CDR3aa: CASSWVRVANTGELFF
j_gene: TRBJ1-2; v_gene: TRBV30; CDR3aa: CAWSTQLRAGPPRAGYTF
j_gene: TRBJ1-5; v_gene: TRBV6-1; CDR3aa: CASSEALRQPQHF
j_gene: TRBJ2-1; v_gene: TRBV28; CDR3aa: CASSLFSGSSYNEQFF
j_gene: TRBJ2-2; v_gene: TRBV29-1; CDR3aa: CSVVPLNTGELFF
j_gene: TRBJ2-1; v_gene: TRBV3-1/TRBV3-2; CDR3aa: CASSPNEVAGGFWKFF
j_gene: TRBJ2-7; v_gene: TRBV11-2; CDR3aa: CASSLNIGGSNYEQYF
j_gene: TRBJ1-1; v_gene: TRBV30; CDR3aa: CAWSPTGVFSTEAFF
j_gene: TRBJ2-5; v_gene: TRBV4-1; CDR3aa: CASSQDPRGKTQYF
j_gene: TRBJ1-1; v_gene: TRBV11-3; CDR3aa: CASSLGQGNTEAFF
j_gene: TRBJ1-5; v_gene: TRBV7-9; CDR3aa: CASSLWVTRDRGHDQPQHF
j_gene: TRBJ2-7; v_gene: TRBV11-3; CDR3aa: CASSLGLAGLEEYF
j_gene: TRBJ2-1; v_gene: TRBV27; CDR3aa: CASSKREYRNEQFF
j_gene: TRBJ2-7; v_gene: TRBV9; CDR3aa: CASSVGLTYEQYF
j_gene: TRBJ2-5; v_gene: TRBV19; CDR3aa: CASGDGDRPPETQYF
j_gene: TRBJ2-7; v_gene: TRBV3-1/TRBV3-2; CDR3aa: CASSLGTGLAEQYF
j_gene: TRBJ1-2; v_gene: TRBV14; CDR3aa: CASSGQGILYGYTF
j_gene: TRBJ2-1; v_gene: TRBV4-2; CDR3aa: CASSQEGRDFGYNEQFF
j_gene: TRBJ2-3; v_gene: TRBV24-1; CDR3aa: CATSNPGTDTQYF
j_gene: TRBJ2-3; v_gene: TRBV7-6; CDR3aa: CASSLQTGGATRDTQYF
j_gene: TRBJ1-2; v_gene: TRBV7-2; CDR3aa: CASRGQGNYGYTF